The 5 T cell receptor beta chains given below trace back to one sample, sequenced in a study of blood T cell repertoires in COVID-19. This table comes from immunoSEQ multiplex PCR, and its TCRdb copy is limited to in-frame clones, with some not included. Among more than 150,000 clones, around 82% were seen once, and the ten largest hold around 11%. Material for sequencing was PBMCs or T cells enriched from blood (not recorded which). Receptors were obtained from a man in his forties or fifties who had recovered from COVID-19.

J is TRBJ2-5 and V is TRBV7-2; TRBD2 aligns across 11 bases. The germline gives CDR1 SGHTA, CDR2 FQGNSA. This CDR3 is built from 17 residues. V trimming: 1 base; J trimming: 0 bases; junction bases outside the gene matches: 4. The CDR3 reads CASSLGLAGGYQETQYF. The CDR3 nucleotides read TGTGCCAGCAGCTTAGGGCTAGCGGGAGGTTACCAAGAGACCCAGTACTTC.

The genes are TRBV5-1 and TRBJ2-3, with 8 bases fitting TRBD2. V lost 3 bases and J lost 4; bases outside the gene matches: 10. Germline CDR1 and CDR2: SGHRS and YFSETQ. The CDR3 is 16 amino acids. The CDR3 nucleotides are TGCGCCAGCAGCTCCCAAGCGGGAGAGTCCGCAGATACGCAGTATTTT. Translation gives CASSSQAGESADTQYF.

This chain uses TRBV7-6 with TRBJ1-3; perhaps TRBD1 as D (5 bases). This CDR3 contains 13 residues. Germline values: CDR1 SGHVS, CDR2 FNYEAQ. Trimming took off 1 base at V and 4 bases at J, with 5 bases between the two ends. CDR3 protein: CASSLGQGNTIYF. The CDR3 DNA sequence: TGTGCCAGCAGCTTAGGACAGGGAAACACCATATATTTT.

This clone was counted only a few times. V usage is TRBV7-9 and J usage is TRBJ1-2; TRBD1 is a possible D gene (6 bases). Trimming took off 5 bases at V and 2 bases at J, with 15 bases between the two ends. Germline CDR1 reads SEHNR; CDR2 reads FQNEAQ (reference sequence). The CDR3 sequence is 15 residues long. CDR3 DNA: TGTGCCAGCAGCCAAAGGGACACCGAAAACTATGGCTACACCTTC. Translated, it gives CASSQRDTENYGYTF.

This chain links TRBV18 with TRBJ1-2, with D maybe TRBD1 (6 bases). CDR1 and CDR2 from the germline V gene are KGHSH and LQKENI. Trimming cost V 3 bases and J 4 bases, with 18 bases left between them. This CDR3 is 16 amino acids long. Here the CDR3 reads CASSPGTQDFPYGYTF. CDR3 sequence (DNA): TGTGCCAGCTCACCCGGGACACAAGACTTCCCCTATGGCTACACCTTC.